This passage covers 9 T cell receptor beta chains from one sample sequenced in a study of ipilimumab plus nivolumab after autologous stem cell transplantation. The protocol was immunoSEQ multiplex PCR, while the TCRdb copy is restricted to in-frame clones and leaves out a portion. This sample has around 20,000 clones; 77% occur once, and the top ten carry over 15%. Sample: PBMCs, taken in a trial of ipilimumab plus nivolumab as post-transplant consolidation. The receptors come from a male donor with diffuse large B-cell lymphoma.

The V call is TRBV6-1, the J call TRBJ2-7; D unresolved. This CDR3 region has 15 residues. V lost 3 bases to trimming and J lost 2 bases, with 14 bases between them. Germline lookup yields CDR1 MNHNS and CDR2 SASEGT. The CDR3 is CASSELLDLAYEQYF. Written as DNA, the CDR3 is TGTGCCAGCAGTGAGTTGTTAGACTTAGCCTACGAGCAGTACTTC.

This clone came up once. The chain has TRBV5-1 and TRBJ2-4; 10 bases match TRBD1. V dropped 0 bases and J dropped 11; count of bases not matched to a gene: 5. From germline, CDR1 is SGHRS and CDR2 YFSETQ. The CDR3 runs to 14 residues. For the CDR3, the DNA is TGCGCCAGCAGCTTGGTAGGACAGGGGGAACTTCAGTACTTC. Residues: CASSLVGQGELQYF.

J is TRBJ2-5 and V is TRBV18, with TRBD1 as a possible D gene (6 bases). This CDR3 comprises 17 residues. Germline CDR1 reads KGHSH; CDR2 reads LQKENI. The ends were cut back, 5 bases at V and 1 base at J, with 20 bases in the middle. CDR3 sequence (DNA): TGTGCCAGCTCAGTGTTCGCGCCCAGGGGAGCCCAAGAGACCCAGTACTTC. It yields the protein CASSVFAPRGAQETQYF. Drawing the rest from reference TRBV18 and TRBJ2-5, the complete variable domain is NAGVMQNPRHLVRRRGQEARLRCSPMKGHSHVYWYRQLPEEGLKFMVYLQKENIIDESGMPKERFSAEFPKEGPSILRIQQVVRGDSAAYFCASSVFAPRGAQETQYFGPGTRLLVL.

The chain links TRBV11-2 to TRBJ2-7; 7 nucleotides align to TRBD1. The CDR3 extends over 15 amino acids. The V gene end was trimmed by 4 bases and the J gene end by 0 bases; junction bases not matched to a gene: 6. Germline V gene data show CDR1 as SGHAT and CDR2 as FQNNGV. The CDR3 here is CASSWAGQVSYEQYF. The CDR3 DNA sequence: TGTGCCAGCAGCTGGGCCGGACAGGTCTCCTACGAGCAGTACTTC.

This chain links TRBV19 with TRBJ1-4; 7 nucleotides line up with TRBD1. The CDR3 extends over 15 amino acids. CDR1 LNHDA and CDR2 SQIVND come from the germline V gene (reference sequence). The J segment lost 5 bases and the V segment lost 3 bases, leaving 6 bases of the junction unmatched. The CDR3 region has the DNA TGTGCCAGTAGTATCCGGACAGGACGGAATGAAAAACTGTTTTTT. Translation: CASSIRTGRNEKLFF.

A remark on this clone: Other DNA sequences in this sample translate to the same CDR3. The DNA for the CDR3 is TGTGCCAGCAGCTTACAAGGCACAGATACGCAGTATTTT. Translated: CASSLQGTDTQYF. V usage is TRBV5-4 and J usage is TRBJ2-3; no clear D gene. The CDR3 has 13 amino acids. V lost 2 bases, J lost 1 base, and 5 bases lay in between. Germline lookup yields CDR1 SGHNT and CDR2 YYREEE (reference sequence).

This CDR3 is CASSLPVRNSPLHF. The CDR3 DNA is TGTGCCAGCAGCTTGCCTGTCCGCAATTCACCCCTCCACTTT. V gene TRBV5-8 combines with J gene TRBJ1-6; unclear D gene. V was pared by 1 base and J by 7 bases, with 9 bases between. Germline CDR1 is SGHTS and CDR2 is YDEGEE. The CDR3 runs 14 residues.

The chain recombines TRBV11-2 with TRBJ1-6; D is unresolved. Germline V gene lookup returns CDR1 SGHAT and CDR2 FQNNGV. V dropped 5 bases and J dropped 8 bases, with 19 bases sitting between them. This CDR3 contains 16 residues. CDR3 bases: TGTGCCAGCAGCCCAGGTGTCCGGAGTAGGTATTCACCCCTCCACTTT. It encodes CASSPGVRSRYSPLHF.

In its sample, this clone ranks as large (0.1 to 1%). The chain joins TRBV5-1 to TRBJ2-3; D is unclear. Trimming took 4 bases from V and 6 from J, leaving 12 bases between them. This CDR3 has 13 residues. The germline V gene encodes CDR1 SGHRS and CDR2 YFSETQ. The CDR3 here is CASSGLVVDTQYF. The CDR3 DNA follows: TGCGCCAGCAGCGGCTTGGTTGTCGATACGCAGTATTTT.